A single sample gave rise to the 22 T cell receptor beta chains below, sequenced in a study of cytomegalovirus exposure and HLA in healthy donors. The study ran its PCR with 60 Vbeta and 13 Jbeta primers. Clones were sequenced by immunoSEQ multiplex PCR, and TCRdb holds only the in-frame ones, with some missing. The sample includes tens of thousands of clones. Sequencing was performed on PBMCs. The source is a man aged 25 to 40 in good health and CMV-seronegative.

The chain links TRBV4-2 to TRBJ1-1, with no clear D. The CDR3 contains 13 residues. Looked up from germline, CDR1 is LGHNA and CDR2 is YNFKEQ. V was trimmed by 0 bases and J by 4 bases, leaving 6 bases between them. The CDR3 here is CASSQDLATEAFF. The CDR3 nucleotides are TGTGCCAGCAGCCAAGATTTGGCCACTGAAGCTTTCTTT.

The CDR3 spells CAWEPGANVLTF. The CDR3 DNA reads as TGTGCCTGGGAGCCTGGGGCCAACGTCCTGACTTTC. The chain recombines TRBV30 with TRBJ2-6; D call uncertain. CDR1 is GTSNPN, CDR2 SVGIG, per germline (reference sequence). The ends were cut back, 5 bases at V and 2 bases at J, with 4 bases in the middle. The length of the CDR3 is 12 residues.

The chain is built from TRBV4-2 and TRBJ2-1, with 8 bases that match TRBD2. V was pared by 3 bases and J by 4 bases, with 11 bases of the junction left unmatched. CDR3 length: 17 residues. The germline gives CDR1 LGHNA, CDR2 YNFKEQ. CDR3 residues: CASSHPAGGAGYNEQFF. CDR3 in DNA: TGTGCCAGCAGCCACCCGGCCGGGGGGGCGGGGTACAATGAGCAGTTCTTC.

The rearrangement joins TRBV6-5 to TRBJ1-2; 7 positions agree with TRBD1. V shed 5 bases and J 8 bases; nucleotides not matched to a gene: 11. The CDR3 has 14 amino acids. Germline V CDR1 and CDR2: MNHEY, SVGAGI. In DNA, the CDR3 is TGTGCCAGCAGTCCACGAGGGACAGTCAACGGCTACACCTTC. Translated: CASSPRGTVNGYTF.

The V call is TRBV6-1, the J call TRBJ1-1; TRBD1 aligns across 7 bases. In germline, CDR1 is MNHNS, CDR2 SASEGT. The ends lost 5 bases at V and 1 base at J; junction bases unmatched: 7. The CDR3 is 15 amino acids. In nucleotides, the CDR3 is TGTGCCAGCAGTCGCACAGGGGATCCGAACACTGAAGCTTTCTTT. As protein: CASSRTGDPNTEAFF.

This rearrangement joins TRBV30 to TRBJ2-7, with 11 bases identical to TRBD2. Germline CDR1 reads GTSNPN; CDR2 reads SVGIG (reference sequence). V was pared by 2 bases and J by 2 bases, with 11 bases of the junction left unmatched. CDR3 length equals 17 residues. The CDR3 loop reads CAWSPGLAGSSPYEQYF. For the CDR3, the DNA is TGTGCCTGGAGTCCTGGACTAGCGGGTTCGTCGCCCTACGAGCAGTACTTC.

This chain connects TRBV7-2 to TRBJ2-2; TRBD2 matches 12 bases. CDR3 size: 15 residues. Germline-derived CDR1 and CDR2 are SGHTA and FQGNSA. V was clipped by 5 bases and J by 4 bases; unmatched bases: 2. The CDR3 region has the DNA TGTGCCAGCAGCGCTAGCGGGAGGGTCACCGGGGAGCTGTTTTTT. Amino acid sequence: CASSASGRVTGELFF.

The J gene is TRBJ2-3, the V gene TRBV19; D is possibly TRBD2 (6 bases). The length of the CDR3 is 15 residues. Per the germline V gene, CDR1 is LNHDA and CDR2 is SQIVND (reference sequence). The V end lost 5 bases, the J end lost 6 bases, and 18 bases lay between the germline ends. This chain's CDR3 is CASSGGRPPRDTQYF. The DNA of the CDR3 is TGTGCCAGTAGTGGAGGGAGACCCCCGCGGGATACGCAGTATTTT. Together with reference TRBV19 and TRBJ2-3, the CDR3 gives the full variable domain: DGGITQSPKYLFRKEGQNVTLSCEQNLNHDAMYWYRQDPGQGLRLIYYSQIVNDFQKGDIAEGYSVSREKKESFPLTVTSAQKNPTAFYLCASSGGRPPRDTQYFGPGTRLTVL.

This chain links TRBV19 with TRBJ1-6; D may be TRBD1 (6 bases). The CDR3 covers 15 residues. V was pared by 1 base and J by 7 bases, with 11 bases between. Germline CDR1 and CDR2: LNHDA and SQIVND (reference sequence). CDR3 nucleotide sequence: TGTGCCAGTAGTATAGGCAGGGGAAACAATTCACCCCTCCACTTT. It translates to CASSIGRGNNSPLHF.

The gene calls are TRBV30 and TRBJ2-7; D possibly corresponds to TRBD2 (6 bases). The CDR3 has 15 residues. Trimming left V 3 bases short and J 3 bases short, with 18 bases between. Germline V gives CDR1 GTSNPN, CDR2 SVGIG (reference sequence). CDR3 loop: CAWSRELLLSYEQYF. In nucleotides, the CDR3 is TGTGCCTGGAGCCGGGAGCTGCTCTTGAGCTACGAGCAGTACTTC.

The V gene is TRBV4-3, the J gene TRBJ2-7; 7 bases align to TRBD2. The germline CDR1 and CDR2 sequences are LGHNA and YSLEER. The CDR3 totals 15 residues. J was trimmed by 2 bases and V by 2 bases; bases with no gene match: 6. CDR3 sequence reads: CASSQWGGSAYEQYF. The CDR3 DNA follows: TGCGCCAGCAGCCAATGGGGGGGGAGCGCCTACGAGCAGTACTTC.

This rearrangement joins TRBV5-1 to TRBJ2-1; D may be TRBD2 (6 bases). The V end lost 5 bases, the J end lost 2 bases, and 17 bases lay between the germline ends. The CDR3 is 16 amino acids. Looked up from germline, CDR1 is SGHRS and CDR2 is YFSETQ. The CDR3 nucleotides are TGCGCCAGCAGGGCGGGACTTCTTCAAGCCTACAATGAGCAGTTCTTC. As protein: CASRAGLLQAYNEQFF.

V gene TRBV7-9 combines with J gene TRBJ1-4; 8 bases agree with TRBD1. Germline CDR1 is SEHNR and CDR2 is FQNEAQ (reference sequence). This CDR3 region has 15 residues. V shed 0 bases and J 8 bases; nucleotides not matched to a gene: 5. CDR3 region: CASSLAQGAGEKLFF. The CDR3, as DNA: TGTGCCAGCAGCTTAGCGCAGGGGGCAGGGGAAAAACTGTTTTTT.

V and J are TRBV4-3 and TRBJ2-1; 8 bases fit TRBD1. V trimming: 1 base; J trimming: 5 bases; junction bases outside the gene matches: 4. There are 15 residues in the CDR3. The germline CDR1 and CDR2 sequences are LGHNA and YSLEER. The CDR3 spells CASSQGDRRDNEQFF. CDR3 DNA: TGCGCCAGCAGCCAAGGGGACAGGCGAGACAATGAGCAGTTCTTC.

V is TRBV4-1 and J is TRBJ2-3, with a tentative D call TRBD2 (5 bases). Trimming removed 4 bases at V and 4 bases at J, with 6 bases between. The CDR3 spans 12 residues. CDR1 MGHRA and CDR2 YSYEKL come from the germline V gene. The CDR3 is CASSRGSDTQYF. CDR3 nucleotides: TGCGCCAGCAGCCGAGGGTCAGATACGCAGTATTTT.

The gene calls are TRBV30 and TRBJ1-2; 7 nucleotides line up with TRBD1. The germline V gene has CDR1 GTSNPN and CDR2 SVGIG (reference sequence). The junction had 3 bases not matched to a gene; V was cut back by 4 bases and J by 4 bases. The CDR3 is made up of 12 amino acids. CDR3 nucleotides: TGTGCCTGGACCGGGACAGTCTATGGCTACACCTTC. This translates into CAWTGTVYGYTF.

The chain uses TRBV5-4 and TRBJ1-2; the match to TRBD1 covers 9 bases. V was pared by 4 bases and J by 8 bases, with 6 bases of the junction left unmatched. The CDR3 has 13 amino acids. CDR1 and CDR2 (germline): SGHNT, YYREEE (reference sequence). CDR3 sequence (DNA): TGTGCCAGCAGCCACCGGGACAGGGACGGCTACACCTTC. Protein: CASSHRDRDGYTF.

This chain links TRBV4-3 with TRBJ1-6; D is undetermined. CDR3 size: 13 residues. Germline CDR1 reads LGHNA; CDR2 reads YSLEER. Trimming took off 0 bases at V and 10 bases at J, with 7 bases between the two ends. The CDR3 nucleotides read TGCGCCAGCAGCCAAGATCTGAGCTCACCCCTCCACTTT. It is translated as CASSQDLSSPLHF.

The chain has TRBV19 and TRBJ1-5, with TRBD1 as a possible D gene (6 bases). Germline CDR1 reads LNHDA; CDR2 reads SQIVND (reference sequence). The CDR3 is 15 amino acids. V lost 5 bases and J 9 bases, leaving 20 bases between the germline ends. The CDR3 sequence is CASSFTGGRIGPQHF. In nucleotides, the CDR3 is TGTGCCAGTAGTTTCACCGGGGGGCGAATAGGGCCCCAGCATTTT.

The chain recombines TRBV29-1 with TRBJ1-3; 9 nucleotides match TRBD1. Looked up from germline, CDR1 is SQVTM and CDR2 is ANQGSEA. V lost 7 bases to trimming and J lost 4 bases; unmatched junction nucleotides: 2. The CDR3 contains 12 residues. The CDR3 sequence is CSGGTGGNTIYF. The CDR3 DNA reads as TGCAGCGGTGGGACAGGGGGAAACACCATATATTTT.

The CDR3 DNA sequence: TGCGCCAGCAGCCAGAAGAGCGGGAGGGTTTCCAATGAGCAGTTCTTC. Its protein product is CASSQKSGRVSNEQFF. This chain connects TRBV4-3 to TRBJ2-1, with 10 nucleotides matching TRBD2. Trimming cost V 3 bases and J 6 bases; bases outside gene matches: 8. CDR1 is LGHNA, CDR2 YSLEER, per germline. The CDR3 is made up of 16 amino acids.

The V and J genes are TRBV6-5 and TRBJ1-3; D unclear. Germline CDR1 reads MNHEY; CDR2 reads SVGAGI. Trimming took 6 bases from V and 3 from J, leaving 12 bases between them. The CDR3 spans 14 residues. For the CDR3, the DNA is TGTGCCAGCAGCGACAATGGAGGTGGAAACACCATATATTTT. It specifies CASSDNGGGNTIYF.